This TCR beta chain was identified during a study of cytomegalovirus exposure and HLA in healthy donors. J gave up 5 bases and V 4 bases, and 11 bases lay outside the gene matches. There are 16 residues in the CDR3. Germline CDR1 reads LNHDA; CDR2 reads SQIVND (reference sequence). This PCR relied on a set of 60 Vbeta primers and 13 Jbeta primers. Generated by immunoSEQ multiplex PCR, the TCRdb table keeps only in-frame clones and is missing some. The sample yields around 130,000 clones, around three quarters seen once. This receptor was obtained from a man between 25 and 39 years old in good health and CMV-seronegative. This chain joins TRBV19 and TRBJ2-7, with 10 bases that match TRBD1. Sequenced sample: PBMCs. CDR3 coding DNA: TGTGCCAGTAGTAGTCACCGGGACAGGGGTTTGGACGAGCAGTACTTC. Its protein is CASSSHRDRGLDEQYF.